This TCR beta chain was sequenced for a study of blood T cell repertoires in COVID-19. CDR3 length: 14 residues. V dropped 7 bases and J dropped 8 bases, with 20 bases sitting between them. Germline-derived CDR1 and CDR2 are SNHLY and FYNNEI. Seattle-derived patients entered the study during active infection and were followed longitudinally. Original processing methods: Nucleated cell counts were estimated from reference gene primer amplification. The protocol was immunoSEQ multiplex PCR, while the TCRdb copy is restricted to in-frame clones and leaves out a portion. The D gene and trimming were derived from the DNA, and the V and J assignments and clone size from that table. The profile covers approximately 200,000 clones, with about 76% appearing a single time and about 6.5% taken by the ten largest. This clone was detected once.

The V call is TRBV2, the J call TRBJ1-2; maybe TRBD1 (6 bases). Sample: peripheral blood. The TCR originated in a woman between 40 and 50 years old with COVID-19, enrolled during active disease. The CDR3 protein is CASISTGPEQGYTF. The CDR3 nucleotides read TGTGCCAGCATATCGACAGGACCAGAGCAGGGCTACACCTTC.